Shown below are 3 T cell receptor beta chains from a single sample sequenced in a study of T-cell memory formation after mild COVID-19. Each CDR3 protein is one row after TCRdb ran MiXCR on the 5' RACE reads. The repertoire holds tens of thousands of distinct CDR3 sequences, with 16% as singletons. Sequenced input: PBMCs or a T cell subset sorted from them (not recorded which). The receptors come from an adult woman who had mild COVID-19 (a few samples of this study predate the infection). Cell type and time point are not known.

The chain employs TRBV5-6 and TRBJ2-7; 9 positions match TRBD1. CDR3 length: 16 amino acids. Per the germline V gene, CDR1 is SGHDT and CDR2 is YYEEEE. The V gene end was trimmed by 2 bases and the J gene end by 5 bases; junction bases not matched to a gene: 11. CDR3: CASSFPWGQGLDEQYF. DNA of the CDR3: TGTGCCAGCAGCTTTCCTTGGGGACAGGGTCTCGACGAGCAGTACTTC.

This chain connects TRBV29-1 to TRBJ2-7; D is unresolved. Germline CDR1 and CDR2: SQVTM and ANQGSEA. The CDR3 runs 12 residues. The germline V and J ends were trimmed by 3 bases and 4 bases, with 10 bases remaining between them. CDR3 bases: TGCAGCGTTGAGTTTGCGAGGTACGAGCAGTACTTC. It encodes CSVEFARYEQYF.

This clonotype was counted a few times. The chain employs TRBV5-1 and TRBJ2-1; D unresolved. Germline V lookup: CDR1 SGHRS, CDR2 YFSETQ. The ends were cut back, 4 bases at V and 6 bases at J, with 11 bases in the middle. The CDR3 has 13 residues. The CDR3 sequence: CASSPRLSNEQFF. Written as DNA, the CDR3 is TGCGCCAGCAGCCCCCGCCTTTCCAATGAGCAGTTCTTC. The full variable domain, its missing parts supplied by reference TRBV5-1 and TRBJ2-1, is KAGVTQTPRYLIKTRGQQVTLSCSPISGHRSVSWYQQTPGQGLQFLFEYFSETQRNKGNFPGRFSGRQFSNSRSEMNVSTLELGDSALYLCASSPRLSNEQFFGPGTRLTVL.